Detailed here is one T cell receptor beta chain. These data are taken from a study of T cell repertoires in cytomegalovirus infection. The CDR3 is 14 residues long. Germline V gene sequence: CDR1 SGDLS, CDR2 YYNGEE. The ends lost 3 bases at V and 6 bases at J; junction bases unmatched: 6. TCRdb used MiXCR to reprocess the reads, holding one entry per CDR3 protein. The data hold about 230,000 distinct CDR3 sequences, with approximately 24% observed a single time. The sample comprised CD8+ T cells from PBMCs. The chain employs TRBV9 and TRBJ1-5; 7 nucleotides align to TRBD1. The source is a human donor in good health (CMV status not recorded). Some clones in this sample may be carry-over from other donors' samples. The CDR3 sequence: CASSEGTVSQPQHF. The CDR3 bases are TGTGCCAGCAGCGAGGGGACAGTTTCTCAGCCCCAGCATTTT.